The T cell receptor beta chain under discussion was sequenced for a study of OX40 agonist ivuxolimab in advanced cancers. Study at large: The mean age was roughly 60 years, ranging from 23 to 79, with approximately 83% of participants male.

Data came from immunoSEQ multiplex PCR; TCRdb stores just in-frame clones and leaves some out. The sample comprises about 74,000 clones, approximately 88% of which are singletons, and approximately 2.1% rests with the top ten. The germline V gene encodes CDR1 KGHSH and CDR2 LQKENI. V lost 3 bases and J lost 4; bases outside the gene matches: 6. CDR3 length equals 15 residues. This receptor was identified in an adult with an advanced solid tumor such as melanoma, head and neck, liver or kidney cancer. Here the sequenced sample was CD4+ or CD8+ T cells sorted from blood, taken in a trial of the OX40 agonist ivuxolimab. The rearrangement joins TRBV18 to TRBJ1-2; TRBD1 agrees at 9 bases. CDR3 protein: CASSPGTGNTYGYTF. CDR3 bases: TGTGCCAGCTCACCCGGGACAGGGAATACCTATGGCTACACCTTC.